The next 4 T cell receptor beta chains were all read from a single sample in a study of blood T cell repertoires in COVID-19 (dated by TCRdb to the early 2020s). The library was prepared using the immunoSEQ multiplex PCR assay. TCRdb holds this immuneACCESS table with in-frame rearrangements only. Some clones are missing; in checked studies, unresolved V genes explain under half, and the rest has no known cause. For this sample there are tens of thousands of clones; approximately 72% appear just once. Of the sample, more than 6.5% falls within the top ten clones. The specimen was peripheral blood. These receptor sequences come from a man in his forties or fifties with COVID-19, enrolled during active disease.

This clone was recorded once. The V and J genes are TRBV29-1 and TRBJ1-2; 8 bases fit TRBD1. The CDR3 runs 15 residues. The V and J ends lost 5 bases and 4 bases, in that order; junction bases with no gene match: 12. Germline-derived CDR1 and CDR2 are SQVTM and ANQGSEA. CDR3 in DNA: TGCAGCGTTCGATTGGGCTCGGGGACAGGCTATGGCTACACCTTC. Amino acid sequence: CSVRLGSGTGYGYTF.

CDR3 amino acids: CAWEGGFTGELFF. The CDR3 DNA reads TGTGCCTGGGAAGGGGGCTTCACCGGGGAGCTGTTTTTT. The chain combines TRBV5-4 with TRBJ2-2; 7 bases are shared with TRBD1. J gave up 4 bases and V 10 bases, and 7 bases lay outside the gene matches. The CDR3 sequence is 13 residues long. Germline CDR1 is SGHNT and CDR2 is YYREEE (reference sequence). The full variable domain, rest sourced from reference TRBV5-4 and TRBJ2-2, is ETGVTQSPTHLIKTRGQQVTLRCSSQSGHNTVSWYQQALGQGPQFIFQYYREEENGRGNFPPRFSGLQFPNYSSELNVNALELDDSALYLCAWEGGFTGELFFGEGSRLTVL.

This clone appeared a few times. V and J are TRBV7-3 and TRBJ2-5; 9 bases agree with TRBD1. J gave up 9 bases and V 5 bases, and 13 bases lay outside the gene matches. The CDR3 has 15 residues. Germline CDR1 SGHTA, CDR2 FQGTGA. The CDR3 DNA reads TGTGCCAGCAGCGCTACGGGACAGGGAAGTTCTCCCCAGTACTTC. It is translated as CASSATGQGSSPQYF.

This clone showed up just a few times. The CDR3 region has the DNA TGCAGTGCTAGTCCCCTTCTAGCGGGAGGCCGACGAGATACGCAGTATTTT. It is translated as CSASPLLAGGRRDTQYF. This rearrangement joins TRBV20-1 to TRBJ2-3; 11 bases line up with TRBD2. This CDR3 has 17 residues. The germline V gene has CDR1 DFQATT and CDR2 SNEGSKA (reference sequence). V shed 3 bases and J 5 bases; nucleotides not matched to a gene: 13.